The rows below give T cell receptor beta chains drawn from one sample of a study of CD8+ T cells in alopecia areata. The repertoire was sequenced with immunoSEQ multiplex PCR; TCRdb's copy has only in-frame clones and lacks some. Of more than 200,000 clones detected, roughly 40% appear once; the ten largest clones hold roughly 2.8%. Sequencing was performed on CD4+ T cells sorted from blood, taken at roughly week 36, from a patient treated with tofacitinib. All receptors come from a human donor with alopecia areata. Both conserved end residues are part of each CDR3. D genes are given only for firm matches. A clone size is listed for some rows: how often the clone was seen (once, few, many), or a class if it is expanded.

CDR3: CASSRLPGGFSLYEQYF
DNA: TGTGCCAGCAGCCGGCTTCCGGGGGGCTTTTCCCTTTACGAGCAGTACTTC
V: TRBV5-8
D: -
size: -
J: TRBJ2-7

CDR3: CASSYGLGGTDTQYF
DNA: TGTGCCAGCAGTTACGGGTTAGGGGGCACAGATACGCAGTATTTT
V: TRBV6-5
D: -
size: few
J: TRBJ2-3

CDR3: CAWSVATGRGNQPQHF
DNA: TGTGCCTGGAGTGTCGCCACAGGTCGCGGGAATCAGCCCCAGCATTTT
V: TRBV30
D: -
size: -
J: TRBJ1-5

CDR3: CARVLELSYEQYF
DNA: TGTGCCAGAGTCTTAGAACTAAGCTACGAGCAGTACTTC
V: TRBV27
D: -
size: -
J: TRBJ2-7

CDR3: CASARGQGNQPQHF
DNA: TGTGCCAGCGCGAGAGGACAGGGGAATCAGCCCCAGCATTTT
V: TRBV6-1
D: TRBD1
size: -
J: TRBJ1-5

CDR3: CASSLQDARTEAFF
DNA: TGTGCCAGCAGTCTACAGGACGCGAGGACTGAAGCTTTCTTT
V: TRBV6-5
D: -
size: few
J: TRBJ1-1

CDR3: CAISEFRQGNYGYTF
DNA: TGTGCCATCAGTGAGTTTAGACAGGGCAACTATGGCTACACCTTC
V: TRBV10-3
D: TRBD1
size: -
J: TRBJ1-2

CDR3: CASSATGADTQYF
DNA: TGTGCCAGTAGCGCCACAGGGGCAGATACGCAGTATTTT
V: TRBV19
D: TRBD1
size: few
J: TRBJ2-3

CDR3: CASSLVLGADTQYF
DNA: TGTGCCAGCAGCTTAGTCCTTGGTGCGGATACGCAGTATTTT
V: TRBV7-2
D: -
size: -
J: TRBJ2-3

CDR3: CASSPRRQGLDEQYF
DNA: TGTGCCAGCTCACCACGGCGCCAGGGACTCGACGAGCAGTACTTC
V: TRBV18
D: -
size: -
J: TRBJ2-7

CDR3: CASRRGGGGTDTQYF
DNA: TGTGCCAGCAGGAGGGGGGGAGGAGGCACAGATACGCAGTATTTT
V: TRBV2
D: -
size: -
J: TRBJ2-3

CDR3: CASSVGLAYEQYF
DNA: TGTGCCAGTAGTGTGGGACTAGCCTACGAGCAGTACTTC
V: TRBV19
D: TRBD2
size: -
J: TRBJ2-7

CDR3: CASSLAGPGDNEQFF
DNA: TGTGCCAGCAGCTTAGCTGGCCCGGGGGACAATGAGCAGTTCTTC
V: TRBV11-3
D: -
size: -
J: TRBJ2-1

CDR3: CASSFRDTQYF
DNA: TGTGCCAGCAGCTTTAGAGATACGCAGTATTTT
V: TRBV14
D: -
size: many
J: TRBJ2-3

CDR3: CASVTPWGAGGSNEQFF
DNA: TGTGCCAGCGTAACTCCCTGGGGGGCAGGGGGCTCCAATGAGCAGTTCTTC
V: TRBV7-9
D: TRBD1
size: -
J: TRBJ2-1

CDR3: CASSLAPQETQYF
DNA: TGTGCCAGCAGCTTGGCTCCTCAGGAGACCCAGTACTTC
V: TRBV5-4
D: -
size: many
J: TRBJ2-5

CDR3: CASSPGGAYEQYF
DNA: TGTGCCAGCAGCCCTGGAGGTGCATACGAGCAGTACTTC
V: TRBV7-2
D: -
size: -
J: TRBJ2-7

CDR3: CSVVMDGVYGYTF
DNA: TGCAGCGTTGTAATGGACGGGGTCTATGGCTACACCTTC
V: TRBV29-1
D: -
size: few
J: TRBJ1-2

CDR3: CASSEFLAGGPRETQYF
DNA: TGTGCCAGCAGTGAATTCCTAGCGGGAGGACCCAGAGAGACCCAGTACTTC
V: TRBV25-1
D: TRBD2
size: -
J: TRBJ2-5

CDR3: CASIFDYGYTF
DNA: TGTGCCAGCATTTTTGACTATGGCTACACCTTC
V: TRBV2
D: -
size: many
J: TRBJ1-2

CDR3: CASSTDRGNQPQHF
DNA: TGTGCCAGCAGCACGGACAGGGGCAATCAGCCCCAGCATTTT
V: TRBV6-1
D: TRBD1
size: many
J: TRBJ1-5

CDR3: CAWSPGLASEQFF
DNA: TGTGCCTGGAGTCCCGGCCTAGCAAGTGAGCAGTTCTTC
V: TRBV30
D: -
size: once
J: TRBJ2-1

CDR3: CATSREKSPGRTTDTQYF
DNA: TGTGCCACCAGCAGAGAAAAGTCGCCGGGACGCACCACAGATACGCAGTATTTT
V: TRBV15
D: -
size: -
J: TRBJ2-3

CDR3: CSVAGPGDRGKLFF
DNA: TGCAGCGTTGCGGGGCCCGGGGACAGGGGAAAACTGTTTTTT
V: TRBV29-1
D: TRBD1
size: -
J: TRBJ1-4

CDR3: CASSQDWVSGTYNEQFF
DNA: TGCGCCAGCAGCCAAGATTGGGTTTCCGGGACCTACAATGAGCAGTTCTTC
V: TRBV4-1
D: -
size: few
J: TRBJ2-1

CDR3: CSVEGQGLYEQYF
DNA: TGCAGCGTTGAAGGTCAGGGCCTCTACGAGCAGTACTTC
V: TRBV29-1
D: -
size: -
J: TRBJ2-7

CDR3: CAWRPGVNTEAFF
DNA: TGTGCCTGGAGGCCCGGGGTGAACACTGAAGCTTTCTTT
V: TRBV30
D: -
size: few
J: TRBJ1-1